These 26 T cell receptor beta chains share one sample of origin, sequenced in a study of cytomegalovirus exposure and HLA in healthy donors. The PCR made use of 60 Vbeta and 13 Jbeta primers. Generated by immunoSEQ multiplex PCR, the TCRdb table keeps only in-frame clones and is missing some. The sample lists around 150,000 clones, about 70% occurring once. Material for sequencing was PBMCs. These receptors were collected from a man aged 35-49 years in good health and CMV-seronegative.

A single count supports this clone. This chain links TRBV6-5 with TRBJ2-5; 7 bases are shared with TRBD1. V was pared by 8 bases and J by 2 bases, with 11 bases of the junction left unmatched. CDR3 size: 15 residues. Germline V gene data show CDR1 as MNHEY and CDR2 as SVGAGI. The CDR3 loop reads CASRDPGTAQETQYF. For the CDR3, the DNA is TGTGCCAGCCGCGATCCCGGGACAGCACAAGAGACCCAGTACTTC.

The V call is TRBV4-3, the J call TRBJ1-4, with TRBD1 matching over 9 bases. The CDR3 runs to 18 residues. Unmatched junction bases numbered 15, after V lost 2 bases and J lost 8 bases. Germline CDR1 is LGHNA and CDR2 is YSLEER. The CDR3 bases are TGCGCCAGCAGCCAAACCGGGACAGGGAGTTTGAATAGGGAAAAACTGTTTTTT. Its protein is CASSQTGTGSLNREKLFF.

The V gene is TRBV6-5, the J gene TRBJ2-1; D gene unclear. CDR1 is MNHEY and CDR2 is SVGAGI in the germline V gene. Trimming cost V 0 bases and J 7 bases, with 10 bases left between them. This CDR3 comprises 14 residues. The CDR3, as DNA: TGTGCCAGCAGTTACTCGCAGGCGACAAATGAGCAGTTCTTC. Protein: CASSYSQATNEQFF.

The V call is TRBV7-9, the J call TRBJ2-5, with 9 bases lining up with TRBD1. Per germline, CDR1 SEHNR and CDR2 FQNEAQ (reference sequence). V shed 7 bases, J shed 9 bases, and the junction held 9 bases outside the gene matches. The CDR3 runs 13 residues. CDR3 DNA sequence: TGTGCCAGCATGGGGACAGGGACCGAGGCCCAGTACTTC. The encoded protein is CASMGTGTEAQYF.

The rearrangement links TRBV5-1 to TRBJ1-2; no clear D gene. CDR1 SGHRS and CDR2 YFSETQ come from the germline V gene. V lost 0 bases to trimming and J lost 2 bases, with 14 bases between them. There are 16 residues in the CDR3. This CDR3 reads CASSLGTDTGNYGYTF. The CDR3, as DNA: TGCGCCAGCAGCTTGGGGACCGACACGGGGAACTATGGCTACACCTTC.

The chain has TRBV9 and TRBJ2-3, with D maybe TRBD2 (6 bases). CDR1 SGDLS and CDR2 YYNGEE come from the germline V gene. The CDR3 is made up of 14 amino acids. The V end lost 4 bases, the J end lost 0 bases, and 9 bases lay between the germline ends. The CDR3 sequence is CASSSRGSTDTQYF. DNA for the CDR3: TGTGCCAGCAGCAGTCGGGGGAGCACAGATACGCAGTATTTT.

The gene calls are TRBV10-3 and TRBJ1-3, with 10 positions matching TRBD1. CDR3 length equals 15 residues. The germline CDR1 and CDR2 sequences are ENHRY and SYGVKD. With 6 bases clipped from V and 0 bases from J, the junction kept 2 bases outside the gene matches. CDR3 coding DNA: TGTGCCATCAGGAGGACAGGGGGCTCTGGAAACACCATATATTTT. It specifies CAIRRTGGSGNTIYF.

This clone was seen only a few times. This chain uses TRBV7-3 with TRBJ1-5, with 12 bases matching TRBD1. Germline CDR1 is SGHTA and CDR2 is FQGTGA. CDR3 size: 16 residues. Trimming took 2 bases from V and 5 from J; bases not matched to a gene: 4. The CDR3: CASSLPGQGADQPQHF. The DNA for the CDR3 is TGTGCCAGCAGCTTACCGGGACAGGGGGCCGATCAGCCCCAGCATTTT.

CDR3 bases: TGTGCCGCCGGACAGGGAAGAAACACCATATATTTT. Its translation: CAAGQGRNTIYF. The chain uses TRBV6-5 and TRBJ1-3; 8 bases are shared with TRBD1. The CDR3 is 12 amino acids. CDR1 MNHEY and CDR2 SVGAGI come from the germline V gene. V lost 11 bases to trimming and J lost 5 bases; unmatched junction nucleotides: 5.

The chain has TRBV4-1 and TRBJ1-2, with TRBD1 as a possible D gene (5 bases). The CDR3 covers 13 residues. From germline, CDR1 is MGHRA and CDR2 YSYEKL. V gave up 5 bases and J gave up 7 bases, with 14 bases separating them. DNA for the CDR3: TGCGCCAGCAGCGCCGGGGGTATACCTGGCTACACCTTC. Its protein product is CASSAGGIPGYTF.

The chain has TRBV6-5 and TRBJ1-5; a possible D gene is TRBD1 (5 bases). Deletions cut 6 bases from V and 3 bases from J, with 15 bases between. Germline CDR1 is MNHEY and CDR2 is SVGAGI. The CDR3 has 15 amino acids. The CDR3 DNA sequence: TGTGCCAGCAGAAAGGGACTTAATGACAATCAGCCCCAGCATTTT. Its protein product is CASRKGLNDNQPQHF.

The V and J genes are TRBV25-1 and TRBJ2-1; the D is unclear. The CDR3 extends over 15 amino acids. Trimming left V 3 bases short and J 0 bases short, with 9 bases between. CDR1 is MGHDK and CDR2 is SYGVNS in the germline V gene. This chain's CDR3 is CASSELTSSYNEQFF. DNA of the CDR3: TGTGCCAGCAGTGAGCTTACAAGCTCCTACAATGAGCAGTTCTTC.

J is TRBJ2-7 and V is TRBV18; 7 bases agree with TRBD1. The CDR3 covers 15 residues. Per the germline V gene, CDR1 is KGHSH and CDR2 is LQKENI. J gave up 2 bases and V 3 bases, and 7 bases lay outside the gene matches. CDR3 residues: CASSPTGTAPYEQYF. In nucleotides, the CDR3 is TGTGCCAGCTCACCTACCGGGACAGCCCCCTACGAGCAGTACTTC.

The rearrangement uses TRBV5-8 and TRBJ1-2; D gene unclear. The length of the CDR3 is 14 residues. The V end was cut by 2 bases, the J end by 6 bases, with 14 bases between. The V gene's germline CDR1 is SGHTS and CDR2 YDEGEE. The CDR3 nucleotides read TGTGCCAGCAGCTTCCTACAGTCTAGCCATGGCTACACCTTC. It specifies CASSFLQSSHGYTF.

This clone was seen only a few times. The rearrangement links TRBV4-2 to TRBJ2-2, with D perhaps TRBD2 (7 bases). Between the trimmed V and J ends, which lost 1 base and 6 bases, there was a span of 9 bases. The CDR3 consists of 14 residues. CDR1 and CDR2 from the germline V gene are LGHNA and YNFKEQ. The CDR3 DNA reads TGTGCCAGCAGCCAAGGGGAGGGGGCCGGGGAGCTGTTTTTT. Translating gives CASSQGEGAGELFF.

The chain uses TRBV6-5 and TRBJ2-4; possibly TRBD1 for D (6 bases). Germline V gene lookup returns CDR1 MNHEY and CDR2 SVGAGI. The CDR3 length is 15 residues. V was cut by 6 bases and J by 8 bases, with 20 bases left in between. CDR3: CASSHGQGYMDIQYF. The CDR3 coding sequence is TGTGCCAGCAGCCACGGGCAGGGGTATATGGACATTCAGTACTTC.

The V and J genes are TRBV5-4 and TRBJ1-2, with D perhaps matching TRBD1 (5 bases). CDR3 size: 12 residues. Germline V gene lookup returns CDR1 SGHNT and CDR2 YYREEE (reference sequence). DNA of the CDR3: TGTGCGGAGGGACGCCAGGCCGTTGGCTACACCTTC. Encoded protein: CAEGRQAVGYTF.

This clone is a singleton in its sample. The chain joins TRBV5-4 to TRBJ1-2; 8 bases match TRBD1. The V segment lost 4 bases and the J segment 8 bases; nucleotides outside the gene matches: 10. Germline V gives CDR1 SGHNT, CDR2 YYREEE (reference sequence). This CDR3 region has 14 residues. The CDR3 loop is CASSPPGQVGGYTF. The DNA for the CDR3 is TGTGCCAGCAGCCCGCCGGGACAGGTTGGCGGCTACACCTTC. The variable domain in full, completed from reference TRBV5-4 and TRBJ1-2, reads ETGVTQSPTHLIKTRGQQVTLRCSSQSGHNTVSWYQQALGQGPQFIFQYYREEENGRGNFPPRFSGLQFPNYSSELNVNALELDDSALYLCASSPPGQVGGYTFGSGTRLTVV.

This rearrangement joins TRBV6-1 to TRBJ1-2; possible D gene TRBD1, 6 bases. V lost 4 bases and J 4 bases, leaving 10 bases between the germline ends. Germline loops: CDR1 MNHNS, CDR2 SASEGT. The CDR3 spans 13 residues. CDR3 bases: TGTGCCAGCAGTGGACAGGTCCTCTATGGCTACACCTTC. This codes for CASSGQVLYGYTF.

This clone has more than one count but fewer than ten. The chain joins TRBV6-5 to TRBJ1-1; possibly TRBD1 for D (5 bases). This CDR3 region has 15 residues. The germline V gene encodes CDR1 MNHEY and CDR2 SVGAGI. Trimming cost V 0 bases and J 2 bases, with 10 bases left between them. The CDR3: CASSYSATVNTEAFF. The CDR3 DNA follows: TGTGCCAGCAGTTACTCCGCGACAGTAAACACTGAAGCTTTCTTT.

This clone was seen a single time. One end of the junction fails to match germline, which may point to a read error. The sample holds other DNA sequences that translate to the same CDR3. The rearrangement links TRBV30 to TRBJ1-3; tentatively, D is TRBD1 (6 bases). Germline values: CDR1 GTSNPN, CDR2 SVGIG (reference sequence). CDR3 size: 12 residues. CDR3 sequence reads: CAWNRAGNTIYF. The CDR3 bases are TGCGCCTGGAACAGGGCTGGAAACACCATATATTTT.

This CDR3 is CAISTDSSGANVLTF. The CDR3 DNA reads as TGTGCCATCAGCACCGACAGTTCTGGGGCCAACGTCCTGACTTTC. V and J are TRBV10-3 and TRBJ2-6, with a weak D call TRBD1 (5 bases). This CDR3 spans 15 amino acids. With 6 bases removed from V and 1 base from J, the gap between germline ends came to 10 bases. The germline gives CDR1 ENHRY, CDR2 SYGVKD.

This clone was seen only once. The gene calls are TRBV28 and TRBJ1-4; 7 bases align to TRBD1. Trimming cost V 6 bases and J 0 bases; bases outside gene matches: 10. Germline loops: CDR1 MDHEN, CDR2 SYDVKM. This CDR3 region has 17 residues. DNA of the CDR3: TGTGCCAGCAGACCTGGACAGGCAAATCCAACTAATGAAAAACTGTTTTTT. This gives the protein CASRPGQANPTNEKLFF.

The rearrangement links TRBV7-2 to TRBJ2-5; 13 bases match TRBD2. Germline V gives CDR1 SGHTA, CDR2 FQGNSA. V lost 3 bases, J lost 4 bases, and 8 bases stayed unmatched. This CDR3 spans 17 amino acids. The CDR3 here is CASSFYPGTSGTETQYF. The CDR3 DNA is TGTGCCAGCAGCTTTTATCCGGGGACTAGCGGGACAGAGACCCAGTACTTC.

The genes are TRBV5-4 and TRBJ1-1; D gene uncertain. Trimming removed 1 base from V and 2 bases from J, with 12 bases in between. Germline CDR1 and CDR2: SGHNT and YYREEE (reference sequence). This CDR3 region has 15 residues. The CDR3 nucleotides are TGTGCCAGCAGCTTGAGTCTGGGCACTAACACTGAAGCTTTCTTT. Protein sequence: CASSLSLGTNTEAFF.

The CDR3 here is CALGTAYNEQFF. In nucleotides, the CDR3 is TGTGCCCTGGGGACAGCGTACAATGAGCAGTTCTTC. This chain uses TRBV6-6 with TRBJ2-1; 7 bases match TRBD1. Trimming removed 11 bases from V and 4 bases from J; junction bases left unmatched: 5. There are 12 residues in the CDR3. Looked up from germline, CDR1 is MNHNY and CDR2 is SVGAGI (reference sequence).